This T cell receptor beta chain comes out of a study of cytomegalovirus exposure and HLA in healthy donors. Study details: Of all 400 or so donors who were genotyped, roughly 81% belonged to the Caucasian-associated ancestry cluster. Study findings and constraints: In a later analysis, CMV-associated beta chains were mostly HLA-associated, it appeared. Earlier analysis looked at TCR beta V segments, and most were productive about 87% or about 30% of the time. Reportedly, a later analysis found an Asian-associated ancestry cluster had fewer N-insertions than the approximately 700-donor mean.

Points on this clone: The antigen is undetermined.

The length of the CDR3 is 16 residues. The germline gives CDR1 MNHNY, CDR2 SVGAGI (reference sequence). V shed 6 bases, J shed 2 bases, and the junction held 12 bases outside the gene matches. It was with 60 Vbeta and 13 Jbeta primers that the PCR ran. Sequencing used immunoSEQ multiplex PCR; TCRdb keeps in-frame clones, though not all of them. The sample includes 100,000 or so clones, roughly 85% of them seen just once. Sequences were obtained from PBMCs. This TCR came from a middle-aged woman in good health and CMV-seronegative. The rearrangement links TRBV6-6 to TRBJ1-2; 7 bases are shared with TRBD1. The CDR3 region is CASSQPSTGPNYGYTF. In DNA, the CDR3 is TGTGCCAGCAGCCAACCCTCGACAGGGCCAAACTATGGCTACACCTTC.